Included here is one TCR beta chain sequence, with context. This sample was taken from a study of T cells in Graves' hyperthyroidism and ophthalmopathy. The CDR3 is made up of 14 amino acids. J was trimmed by 7 bases and V by 4 bases; bases with no gene match: 5. TCR beta CDR3 sequences were amplified from RNA transcripts. HTBI primers drove first-round RT-PCR of the TCR CDR3. TCRdb reanalysed the multiplex PCR reads using MiXCR and keeps one entry per CDR3 protein. The data contain about 380,000 distinct CDR3 sequences, roughly 13% of them seen just once; the ten biggest clones take up approximately 10%.

The chain carries TRBV12-3 or TRBV12-4 and TRBJ1-4, with 8 nucleotides matching TRBD1. Input material: blood. The receptor's source is a woman aged 60-75 years with Graves' hyperthyroidism. The CDR3 nucleotides read TGTGCCAGCAGTTCAGGGGGCGGTGGTGAAAAACTGTTTTTT. Amino acid sequence: CASSSGGGGEKLFF.